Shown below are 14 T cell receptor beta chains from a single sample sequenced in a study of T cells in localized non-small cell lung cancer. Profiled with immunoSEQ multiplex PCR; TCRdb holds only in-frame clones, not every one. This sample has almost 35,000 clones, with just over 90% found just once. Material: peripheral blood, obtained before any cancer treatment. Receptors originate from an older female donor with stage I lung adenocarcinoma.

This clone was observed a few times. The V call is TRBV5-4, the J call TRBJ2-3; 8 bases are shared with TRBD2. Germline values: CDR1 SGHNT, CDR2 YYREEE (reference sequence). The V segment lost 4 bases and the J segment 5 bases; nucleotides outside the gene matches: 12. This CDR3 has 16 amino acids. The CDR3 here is CASSVSRREGEDTQYF. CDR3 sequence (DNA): TGTGCCAGCAGCGTATCCAGACGGGAGGGGGAAGATACGCAGTATTTT.

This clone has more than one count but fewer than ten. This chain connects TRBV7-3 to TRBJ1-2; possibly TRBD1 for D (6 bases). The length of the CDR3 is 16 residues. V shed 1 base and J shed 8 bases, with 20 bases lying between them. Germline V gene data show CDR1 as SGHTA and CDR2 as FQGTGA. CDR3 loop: CASSLNGGRVGEGYTF. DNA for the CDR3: TGTGCCAGCAGCTTAAATGGGGGGCGTGTAGGGGAAGGCTACACCTTC.

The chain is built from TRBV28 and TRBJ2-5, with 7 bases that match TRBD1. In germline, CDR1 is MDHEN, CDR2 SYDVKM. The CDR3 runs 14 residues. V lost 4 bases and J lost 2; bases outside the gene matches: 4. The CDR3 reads CASSSPGQQETQYF. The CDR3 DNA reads TGTGCCAGCAGTTCACCGGGACAGCAAGAGACCCAGTACTTC. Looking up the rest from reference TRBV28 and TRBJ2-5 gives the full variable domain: DVKVTQSSRYLVKRTGEKVFLECVQDMDHENMFWYRQDPGLGLRLIYFSYDVKMKEKGDIPEGYSVSREKKERFSLILESASTNQTSMYLCASSSPGQQETQYFGPGTRLLVL.

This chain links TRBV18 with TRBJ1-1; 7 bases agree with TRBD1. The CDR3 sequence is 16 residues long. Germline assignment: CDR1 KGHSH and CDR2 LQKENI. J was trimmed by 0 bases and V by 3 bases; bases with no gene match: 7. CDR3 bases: TGTGCCAGCTCACCTCTAGGGGGCGGTGTGAACACTGAAGCTTTCTTT. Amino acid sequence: CASSPLGGGVNTEAFF. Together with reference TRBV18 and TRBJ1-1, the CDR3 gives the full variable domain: NAGVMQNPRHLVRRRGQEARLRCSPMKGHSHVYWYRQLPEEGLKFMVYLQKENIIDESGMPKERFSAEFPKEGPSILRIQQVVRGDSAAYFCASSPLGGGVNTEAFFGQGTRLTVV.

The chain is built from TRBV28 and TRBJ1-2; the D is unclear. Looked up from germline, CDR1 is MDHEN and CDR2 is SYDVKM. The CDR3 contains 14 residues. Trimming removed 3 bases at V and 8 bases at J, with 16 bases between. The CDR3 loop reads CASSLALSVGGYTF. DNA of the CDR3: TGTGCCAGCAGTTTGGCCTTATCGGTTGGAGGCTACACCTTC.

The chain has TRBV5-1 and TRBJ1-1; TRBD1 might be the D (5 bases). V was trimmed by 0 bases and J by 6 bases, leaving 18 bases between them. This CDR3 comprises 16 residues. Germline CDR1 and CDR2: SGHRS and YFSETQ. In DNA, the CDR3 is TGCGCCAGCAGCTTGGGGGACGGCGCCGGGGTGGCTGAAGCTTTCTTT. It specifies CASSLGDGAGVAEAFF.

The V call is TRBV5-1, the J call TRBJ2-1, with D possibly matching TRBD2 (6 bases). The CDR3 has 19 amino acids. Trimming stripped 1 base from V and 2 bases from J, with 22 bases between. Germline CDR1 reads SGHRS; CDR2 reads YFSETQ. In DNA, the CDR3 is TGCGCCAGCAGCTTGAGGAATCTGGGACTCGCGGGCGCCTACAATGAGCAGTTCTTC. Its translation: CASSLRNLGLAGAYNEQFF.

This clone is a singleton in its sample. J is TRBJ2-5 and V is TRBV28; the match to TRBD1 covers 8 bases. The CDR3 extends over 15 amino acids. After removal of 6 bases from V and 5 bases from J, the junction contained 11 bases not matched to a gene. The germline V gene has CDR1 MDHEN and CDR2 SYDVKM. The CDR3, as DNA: TGTGCCAGCAGCTTAACCACAGGGGGTTCGGAGACCCAGTACTTC. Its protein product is CASSLTTGGSETQYF.

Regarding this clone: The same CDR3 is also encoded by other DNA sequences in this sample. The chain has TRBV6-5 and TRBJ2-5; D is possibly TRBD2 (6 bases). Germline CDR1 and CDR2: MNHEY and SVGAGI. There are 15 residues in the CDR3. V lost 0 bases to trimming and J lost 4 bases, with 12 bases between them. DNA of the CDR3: TGTGCCAGCAGTTACTCGGGACTTGGGGGAGAGACCCAGTACTTC. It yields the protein CASSYSGLGGETQYF.

CDR3 residues: CASSIEGRGYTF. CDR3 in DNA: TGTGCCAGTAGTATAGAGGGCAGAGGCTACACCTTC. The gene calls are TRBV19 and TRBJ1-2, with D hard to call. Germline assignment: CDR1 LNHDA and CDR2 SQIVND (reference sequence). The V end lost 0 bases, the J end lost 8 bases, and 7 bases lay between the germline ends. The CDR3 totals 12 residues.

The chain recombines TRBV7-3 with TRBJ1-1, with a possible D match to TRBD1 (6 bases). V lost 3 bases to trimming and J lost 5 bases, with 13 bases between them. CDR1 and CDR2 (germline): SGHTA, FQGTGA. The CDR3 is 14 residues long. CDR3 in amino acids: CASSFGGRGTEAFF. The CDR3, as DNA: TGTGCCAGCAGCTTTGGGGGGCGCGGTACTGAAGCTTTCTTT.

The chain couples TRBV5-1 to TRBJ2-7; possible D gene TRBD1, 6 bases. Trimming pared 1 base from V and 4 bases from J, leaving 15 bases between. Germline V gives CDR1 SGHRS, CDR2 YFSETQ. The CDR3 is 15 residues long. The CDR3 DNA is TGCGCCAGCAGCTTGTTGTCAGGGGTGACATACGAGCAGTACTTC. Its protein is CASSLLSGVTYEQYF.

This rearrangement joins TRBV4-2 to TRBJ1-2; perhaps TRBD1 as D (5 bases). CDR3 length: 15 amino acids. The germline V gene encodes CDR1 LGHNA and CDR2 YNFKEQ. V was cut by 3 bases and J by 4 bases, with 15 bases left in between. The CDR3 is CASSHQDGDSYGYTF. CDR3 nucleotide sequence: TGTGCCAGCAGCCACCAAGACGGAGACAGCTATGGCTACACCTTC.

This CDR3 is CSVEQEDVQPQHF. In DNA, the CDR3 is TGCAGCGTTGAACAGGAGGACGTTCAGCCCCAGCATTTT. The chain is built from TRBV29-1 and TRBJ1-5; D not certain. Germline CDR1 is SQVTM and CDR2 is ANQGSEA. This CDR3 is built from 13 residues. The ends were cut back, 2 bases at V and 6 bases at J, with 11 bases in the middle.